This T cell receptor beta chain was sequenced for a study of CD8 T cells in Susac syndrome (dated by TCRdb to the late 2010s). For the wider study: Repertoire sequencing was used to test whether CD8+ T cell activation and differentiation in Susac syndrome was antigen driven.

The germline V gene (reference sequence) gives CDR1 as SEHNR and CDR2 as FQNEAQ. From V the trimming removes 6 bases and from J it removes 6 bases, while the gene matches leave 7 bases of the junction unaccounted for. CDR3 length: 13 amino acids, cysteine to phenylalanine. The only DNA kept is the CDR3, 39 bases in frame from the first base. Study-wide findings and limitations: The number of individuals in the TCR sequencing and HLA analysis was acknowledged as relatively small.

RNA was extracted using the RNeasy kit, and about 0.45 to 1 ug of the RNA was reverse transcribed with random hexamers. The immunoSEQ multiplex PCR assay, which covers 54 Vbeta and 13 Jbeta segments, was used to amplify TCR beta CDR3 regions. PCR amplification bias was corrected by using a synthetic template baseline for primer optimization and computational correction. As for the authors' bioinformatics: Reads were annotated to V, D and J genes per IMGT and analyzed with immunoSEQ Analyzer, keeping only productive sequences. Clonality was computed as one minus Shannon entropy normalized by log2 of the number of productive unique sequences. For each patient and control, public and private clones were evaluated within the 100 most prevalent clones. Clones were defined as Susac-specific when absent from the healthy and MS cohorts, from 1,000 to 1,100 published viral clones and from other ImmuneACCESS disease sequences. The raw public reads went through TCRdb reprocessing: fastp at Q25, MiXCR clone calling, in-frame beta chains kept. Every entry covers one CDR3 protein and lists the most common genes and DNA from its rows. The V and J calls come from TCRdb's annotation, not from the publication. Counted in this sample were some 260,000 distinct CDR3 sequences; roughly 95% of them appeared once. The ten biggest clones cover 0.065% to 0.08% of the sample.

In the case of this clonotype: Its antigen is unknown. No base-level quality is on record; no much larger clone is a single base apart.

Peripheral blood CD8+ and CD4+ T cells from healthy donors, Susac syndrome patients and multiple sclerosis patients were profiled by high-throughput TCR beta sequencing. Treatment-naive patients with stable or active relapsing-remitting disease fulfilling revised McDonald criteria were used as multiple sclerosis controls. Bulk CD8+ and CD4+ T cells were purified magnetically by negative isolation, whereas CD8+ TEMRA cells were enriched by FACS. Blood was collected in EDTA tubes and processed within 24 hours, with PBMCs isolated through density gradient centrifugation. PBMCs intended for TCR sequencing were cryopreserved in liquid nitrogen and thawed later in a water bath at 37 degrees C. A purity of at least 90% was achieved for sorted or isolated CD4+, CD8+ and CD8+ TEMRA cells.

This receptor was identified in a human donor with multiple sclerosis. Sequenced input: CD4+ T cells from PBMCs. The V and J genes are TRBV7-9 and TRBJ1-1; the central 7 bases match TRBD1. The CDR3 region: CASSATGVPEAFF. In nucleotide form, the sequence is TGTGCCAGCAGTGCCACAGGGGTTCCTGAAGCTTTCTTT. The variable domain in full, with residues beyond the CDR3 obtained from the reference TRBV7-9 and TRBJ1-1 genes, is DTGVSQNPRHKITKRGQNVTFRCDPISEHNRLYWYRQTLGQGPEFLTYFQNEAQLEKSRLLSDRFSAERPKGSFSTLEIQRTEQGDSAMYLCASSATGVPEAFFGQGTRLTVV.